This TCR beta chain was obtained from a study of T cell responses to AZD1222 COVID-19 vaccine. Study-wide findings and caveats: Mapped onto spike, vaccine-associated CD4 TCRs spanned it and were dominant at 160-218 and 743-854. At study baseline, merely over 5 AZD1222 recipients were seropositive. The repertoires were collected only after the peak T cell response.

CDR3 length: 15 amino acids. Trimming shortened V by 4 bases and J by 1 base, and 11 bases separated the two germline ends. Germline V gene lookup returns CDR1 LGHNT and CDR2 FRNRAP. Of note for this clone: The target antigen is unknown.

Using immunoSEQ multiplex PCR, the repertoire was profiled, and TCRdb retains in-frame clones only, with some absent. In the table there are about 35,000 clones, 80% to 90% of which are singletons. The material was peripheral blood, obtained on day 0 of AZD1222 vaccination. This receptor was obtained from an adult in good health. The chain carries TRBV12-5 and TRBJ2-1, with D tentatively TRBD1 (6 bases). The CDR3 DNA is TGTGCTAGTGGTTCCCAGGGGACGTCCTACAATGAGCAGTTCTTC. Protein: CASGSQGTSYNEQFF.